This TCR beta chain was sequenced during a study of T cell changes during pregnancy in multiple sclerosis. Per germline, CDR1 MRHNA and CDR2 SNTAGT. V was clipped by 6 bases and J by 8 bases, with 10 bases between them. This CDR3 has 12 residues. Generated by immunoSEQ multiplex PCR, the TCRdb table keeps only in-frame clones and is missing some. Of fewer than 140,000 clones in the sample, approximately 90% were seen once. The TCR sequence derives from a female donor with multiple sclerosis, enrolled in a pregnancy study. The sequencing here drew on peripheral blood, taken after pregnancy. This rearrangement joins TRBV6-4 to TRBJ1-4; tentatively, D is TRBD1 (5 bases). The CDR3 here is CASSVNREKLFF. CDR3 bases: TGTGCCAGCAGCGTAAACAGGGAAAAACTGTTTTTT.